A selection of T cell receptor beta chains follows, all from one sample in a study of control samples from healthy donors and cancer patients. Libraries were prepared by immunoSEQ multiplex PCR; TCRdb keeps only in-frame clonotypes and omits some of them. The repertoire holds 150,000 to 190,000 clones, with 85% to 95% as singletons. The sequenced sample consisted of blood. The receptors derive from a man over 45 in good health. Both conserved end residues are part of each CDR3. D genes are given only for firm matches. Size values are once, few and many counts, or a class for expanded clones, and some rows have none.

j_call	v_call	clone_size	d_call	cdr3_nt	cdr3_aa
TRBJ1-6	TRBV28	.	.	TGTGCCAGCAGTCCCCTTCACAGAGAATCACCCCTCCACTTT	CASSPLHRESPLHF
TRBJ1-4	TRBV5-6	.	TRBD1	TGTGCCAGCAGCGTGCGACAGGGGTGGACTGAAAAACTGTTTTTT	CASSVRQGWTEKLFF
TRBJ1-2	TRBV27	.	.	TGTGCCAGCAGTAAACGGACCGAGAACTATGGCTACACCTTC	CASSKRTENYGYTF
TRBJ2-2	TRBV19	.	.	TGTGCCAGTAGTATGTGGGGGTCTACTACCACCGGGGAGCTGTTTTTT	CASSMWGSTTTGELFF
TRBJ2-7	TRBV6-6	.	TRBD2	TGTGCCAGCAGTGGACCGGGACTAGCAACCGAGCAGTACTTC	CASSGPGLATEQYF
TRBJ2-2	TRBV2	.	.	TGTGCCAGCAGTGAAGCGAGCGGGAACACCGGGGAGCTGTTTTTT	CASSEASGNTGELFF
TRBJ2-7	TRBV19	.	TRBD1	TGTGCCAGTAGTCCCTACGGACAGGGGGCGCGGTTCTACGAGCAGTACTTC	CASSPYGQGARFYEQYF
TRBJ2-2	TRBV10-3	.	.	TGTGCCATCAGTGAGCCGGGAACCGGGGAGCTGTTTTTT	CAISEPGTGELFF
TRBJ2-7	TRBV6-5	.	.	TGTGCCAGCAGTTACTCGGGGGCCTACGAGCAGTACTTC	CASSYSGAYEQYF
TRBJ1-5	TRBV12-3/TRBV12-4	.	.	TGTGCCAGCAGGTCACGGGGCGATCAGCCCCAGCATTTT	CASRSRGDQPQHF
TRBJ2-7	TRBV3-1/TRBV3-2	once	.	TGTGCCAGCAGCAAGGCCCCTCTCCGGGGCGAGCAGTACTTC	CASSKAPLRGEQYF
TRBJ2-7	TRBV5-6	.	.	TGTGCCAGCAGCTTGGTACCGTCCGAGCAGTACTTC	CASSLVPSEQYF
TRBJ2-5	TRBV7-9	.	TRBD1	TGTGCCAGCAGCCTCGACCCGGGACAGGGCCTAGAGACCCAGTACTTC	CASSLDPGQGLETQYF
TRBJ2-4	TRBV19	.	TRBD1	TGTGCCAGTAGTGGGACAGGGGGAAACATTCAGTACTTC	CASSGTGGNIQYF
TRBJ2-7	TRBV7-9	.	.	TGTGCCAGCAGCTTACAACTCGAGGTGTATGGATCCTACGAGCAGTACTTC	CASSLQLEVYGSYEQYF
TRBJ1-6	TRBV25-1	.	.	TGTGCCAGCACTGAGAGCTCCTATAATTCACCCCTCCACTTT	CASTESSYNSPLHF
TRBJ2-5	TRBV5-4	.	.	TGTGCCAGCAGCTCTCCCGCACAGGGGAGGCAAGAGACCCAGTACTTC	CASSSPAQGRQETQYF
TRBJ2-1	TRBV2	.	.	TGTGCCAGCACGACCATTGGGAAGGGGGAAAGAGGCAATGAGCAGTTCTTC	CASTTIGKGERGNEQFF
TRBJ1-1	TRBV28	.	TRBD1	TGTGCCAGCAGACCGGGACAGAGGAACACTGAAGCTTTCTTT	CASRPGQRNTEAFF
TRBJ1-5	TRBV20-1	few	.	TGCAGTGCTAGTGGGGGGGGGAATCAGCCCCAGCATTTT	CSASGGGNQPQHF
TRBJ1-1	TRBV6-1	.	.	TGTGCCAGCAGTGACAGAAACACTGAAGCTTTCTTT	CASSDRNTEAFF
TRBJ1-5	TRBV6-4	once	.	TGTGCCAGCAGTGACCCCAGCTTAATTTGTCAGCCCCAGCATTTT	CASSDPSLICQPQHF
TRBJ2-1	TRBV5-1	.	.	TGCGCCAGCAGCTACGGGGGCGGTTGGAGCAATGAGCAGTTCTTC	CASSYGGGWSNEQFF
TRBJ2-6	TRBV24-1	once	.	TGTGCCACCAGTTACCCTGGGGCCAACGTCCTGACTTTC	CATSYPGANVLTF
TRBJ2-3	TRBV19	.	.	TGTGCCAGTAGTATAATGGCGGGAAAAGGCACAGATACGCAGTATTTT	CASSIMAGKGTDTQYF
TRBJ1-1	TRBV28	.	.	TGTGCCAGCAGCCCCTTTTCTTCACCGAAAGCTTTCTTT	CASSPFSSPKAFF
TRBJ2-5	TRBV28	.	.	TGTGCCAGTCGTAAAGAAGACCAAGAGACCCAGTACTTC	CASRKEDQETQYF
TRBJ2-2	TRBV3-1/TRBV3-2	.	.	TGTGCCAGCAGCCAAGATACAATGAAGGGCGGGGAGCTATTTTTT	CASSQDTMKGGELFF
TRBJ2-6	TRBV6-2/TRBV6-3	.	.	TGTGCCAGCAGTTACTCCGGGCTAGATGGGGCCAACGTCCTGACTTTC	CASSYSGLDGANVLTF
TRBJ2-1	TRBV19	.	TRBD2	TGTGCCAGTAGTATGTCCCGACTAGCGGGAGAGTACAATGAGCAGTTCTTC	CASSMSRLAGEYNEQFF
TRBJ1-1	TRBV29-1	.	.	TGCAGCGTTGAAAGTGAAGCTTTCTTT	CSVESEAFF
TRBJ1-2	TRBV11-2	.	.	TGTGCCAGCAGCTTAAGGGCGGGGGTCGTTTATGGCTACACCTTC	CASSLRAGVVYGYTF
TRBJ1-2	TRBV28	.	.	TGTGCCAGCAGTTTGCGACAGCGGGGCTACACCTTC	CASSLRQRGYTF
TRBJ1-3	TRBV3-1/TRBV3-2	.	.	TGTGCCAGCAGCCCCCTGGGCAGGGGTTTCAGAAACACCATATATTTT	CASSPLGRGFRNTIYF
TRBJ1-3	TRBV7-9	.	.	TGTGCCAGCAGCTTAGAAGGGTTGGGTTTCTGGAACACCATATATTTT	CASSLEGLGFWNTIYF
TRBJ1-1	TRBV6-1	.	.	TGTGCCAGCAGTGAGGGGGGGAACACTGAAGCTTTCTTT	CASSEGGNTEAFF
TRBJ1-5	TRBV7-2	.	.	TGTGCCAGCAGCTTAGCGCTTCGGCAGTTCAATCAGCCCCAGCATTTT	CASSLALRQFNQPQHF
TRBJ1-1	TRBV18	few	.	TGTGCCAGCTCATCCAACGAAGCTTTCTTT	CASSSNEAFF
TRBJ2-1	TRBV2	.	TRBD2	TGTGCCAGCAGCCTTGGGGGGGTCGGCTCCTACAATGAGCAGTTCTTC	CASSLGGVGSYNEQFF
TRBJ1-1	TRBV2	once	TRBD1	TGTGCCAGCAGCCGGGACAGTAACACTGAAGCTTTCTTT	CASSRDSNTEAFF
TRBJ1-3	TRBV28	.	.	TGTGCCAGCAGTCCCACCCCCGGTTCGGGAAGTGGAAACACCATATATTTT	CASSPTPGSGSGNTIYF
TRBJ1-1	TRBV19	.	TRBD1	TGTGCCAGCAGGGACAGGACGAACACTGAAGCTTTCTTT	CASRDRTNTEAFF
TRBJ1-5	TRBV6-1	.	.	TGTGCCAGCAGTGAATGGGAAAATCAGCCCCAGCATTTT	CASSEWENQPQHF
TRBJ1-5	TRBV18	.	.	TGTGCCAGCTCCCCAGGGTACAATCAGCCCCAGCATTTT	CASSPGYNQPQHF
TRBJ2-1	TRBV9	.	.	TGTGCCAGCAGCGCGGTCGGTGAGCAGTTCTTC	CASSAVGEQFF
TRBJ1-4	TRBV28	.	.	TGTGCCAGCAGTACTTCCCGGGCGGTTGCAACTAATGAAAAACTGTTTTTT	CASSTSRAVATNEKLFF
TRBJ2-1	TRBV19	.	.	TGTGCCAGTAGTACAACCCTATCGAGCTCCTACAATGAGCAGTTCTTC	CASSTTLSSSYNEQFF
TRBJ2-6	TRBV7-2	few	.	TGTGCCAGCACCCTGGGAGTAACTGGGGCCAACGTCCTGACTTTC	CASTLGVTGANVLTF
TRBJ1-5	TRBV6-5	.	.	TGTGCCAGCCTCCAGACAGGCGCCCCGCCCCAGCATTTT	CASLQTGAPPQHF
TRBJ1-1	TRBV7-2	.	TRBD1	TGTGCCAGCAGCTCTACAGGGGGCCAGAACACTGAAGCTTTCTTT	CASSSTGGQNTEAFF
TRBJ1-5	TRBV9	.	.	TGTGCCAGCAGCGCCAACAGTCAGAGCAATCAGCCCCAGCATTTT	CASSANSQSNQPQHF
TRBJ2-7	TRBV6-2/TRBV6-3	.	TRBD2	TGTGCCAGCAGTTACAGGACCTCCGGGACTAGCGGGAGGTTTTACGAGCAGTACTTC	CASSYRTSGTSGRFYEQYF